Presented here are 5 T cell receptor beta chains from one specimen sequenced in a study of blood T cells in healthy people across ages. Using a J-beta primer mix together with a sample-barcoded 5' primer, a second PCR was run for roughly 7 to 12 cycles. From the 5' RACE reads, TCRdb called clonotypes with MiXCR, one entry per CDR3 protein. The repertoire holds nearly 800,000 distinct CDR3 sequences, 25% seen once, with approximately 3.7% in the top ten. The sample was also linked to a second study, of T cells of mothers and their children.

Sequencing was done on a sample of blood. The receptors were gathered from a boy aged 10-17 years in good health.

The V call is TRBV6-2 or TRBV6-3, the J call TRBJ2-5, with a tentative D call TRBD1 (7 bases). Trimming took 5 bases from V and 4 from J, leaving 14 bases between them. Germline V gene lookup returns CDR1 MNHEY and CDR2 SVGEGT. CDR3 length: 14 residues. CDR3 nucleotides: TGTGCCAGCAGTATTCACAGGGGAGGAGAGACCCAGTACTTC. Its translation: CASSIHRGGETQYF.

The V call is TRBV3-1, the J call TRBJ2-7, with 9 bases aligning to TRBD2. Germline-derived CDR1 and CDR2 are LGHDT and YNNKEL (reference sequence). The CDR3 runs 16 residues. Trimming cost V 1 base and J 3 bases; bases outside gene matches: 7. The CDR3 DNA reads TGTGCCAGCAGCCAAGGTGCCTTTAGCGGGGGCTACGAGCAGTACTTC. Translated: CASSQGAFSGGYEQYF.

This chain connects TRBV12-3 or TRBV12-4 to TRBJ2-3; no definite D call. The CDR3 covers 14 residues. V was pared by 6 bases and J by 0 bases, with 10 bases between. The CDR3 region has the DNA TGTGCCAGCAGGAAACAGATTAGCACAGATACGCAGTATTTT. This sequence encodes CASRKQISTDTQYF.

This clonotype was recorded many times. The chain employs TRBV3-1 and TRBJ2-6; D not resolved. Deletions cut 1 base from V and 1 base from J, with 2 bases between. The CDR3 is made up of 14 amino acids. CDR1 and CDR2 from the germline V gene are LGHDT and YNNKEL (reference sequence). The DNA of the CDR3 is TGTGCCAGCAGCCAAGTATCTGGGGCCAACGTCCTGACTTTC. Its translation is CASSQVSGANVLTF.

This chain connects TRBV7-9 to TRBJ1-4, with 12 bases identical to TRBD1. J was trimmed by 8 bases and V by 5 bases; bases with no gene match: 18. Germline V gene lookup returns CDR1 SEHNR and CDR2 FQNEAQ (reference sequence). This CDR3 contains 19 residues. The CDR3: CASSPGEGTGGRRFEKLFF. The DNA of the CDR3 is TGTGCCAGCAGCCCCGGTGAGGGGACAGGGGGCAGGCGATTCGAAAAACTGTTTTTT.